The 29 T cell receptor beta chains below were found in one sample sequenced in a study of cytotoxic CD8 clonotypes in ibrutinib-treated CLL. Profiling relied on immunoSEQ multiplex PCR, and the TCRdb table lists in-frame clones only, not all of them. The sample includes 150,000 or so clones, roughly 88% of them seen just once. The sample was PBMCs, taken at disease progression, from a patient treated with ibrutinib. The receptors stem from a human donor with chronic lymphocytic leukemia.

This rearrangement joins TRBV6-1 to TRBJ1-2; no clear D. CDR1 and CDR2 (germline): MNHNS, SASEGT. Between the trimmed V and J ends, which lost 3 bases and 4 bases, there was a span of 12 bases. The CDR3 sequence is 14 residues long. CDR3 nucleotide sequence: TGTGCCAGCAGTGACGCCCGCTCGTCCTATGGCTACACCTTC. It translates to CASSDARSSYGYTF.

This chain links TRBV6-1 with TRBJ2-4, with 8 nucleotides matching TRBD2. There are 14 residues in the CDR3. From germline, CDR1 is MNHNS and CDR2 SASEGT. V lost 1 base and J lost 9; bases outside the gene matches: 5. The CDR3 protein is CASSEDGGGGIQYF. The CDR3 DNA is TGTGCCAGCAGTGAAGACGGGGGGGGAGGCATTCAGTACTTC.

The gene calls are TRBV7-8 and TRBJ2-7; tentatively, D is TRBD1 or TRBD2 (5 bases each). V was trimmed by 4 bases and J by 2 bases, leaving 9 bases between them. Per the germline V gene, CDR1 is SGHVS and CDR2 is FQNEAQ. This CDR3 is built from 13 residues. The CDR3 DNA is TGTGCCAGCAGCTGGGACCGACCCTACGAGCAGTACTTC. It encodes CASSWDRPYEQYF. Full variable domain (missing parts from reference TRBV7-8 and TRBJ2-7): GAGVSQSPRYKVAKRGQDVALRCDPISGHVSLFWYQQALGQGPEFLTYFQNEAQLDKSGLPSDRFFAERPEGSVSTLKIQRTQQEDSAVYLCASSWDRPYEQYFGPGTRLTVT.

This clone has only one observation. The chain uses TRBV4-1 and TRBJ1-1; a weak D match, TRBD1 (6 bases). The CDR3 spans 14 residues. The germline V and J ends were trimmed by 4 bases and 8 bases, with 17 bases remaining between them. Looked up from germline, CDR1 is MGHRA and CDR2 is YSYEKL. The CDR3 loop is CASSRLEGVGEAFF. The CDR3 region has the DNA TGCGCCAGCAGCCGCCTCGAGGGGGTAGGGGAAGCTTTCTTT.

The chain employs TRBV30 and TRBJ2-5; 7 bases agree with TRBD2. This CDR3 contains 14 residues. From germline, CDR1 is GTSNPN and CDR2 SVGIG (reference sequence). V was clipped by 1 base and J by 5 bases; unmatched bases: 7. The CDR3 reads CAWSGASGSETQYF. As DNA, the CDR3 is TGTGCCTGGAGTGGGGCTAGCGGCTCGGAGACCCAGTACTTC.

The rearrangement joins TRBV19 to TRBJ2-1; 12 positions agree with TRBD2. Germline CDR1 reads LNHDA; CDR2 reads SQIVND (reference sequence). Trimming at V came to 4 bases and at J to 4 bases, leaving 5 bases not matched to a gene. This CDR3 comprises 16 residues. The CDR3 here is CASSKGGTSGYNEQFF. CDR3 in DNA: TGTGCCAGTAGTAAGGGAGGGACTAGCGGGTACAATGAGCAGTTCTTC. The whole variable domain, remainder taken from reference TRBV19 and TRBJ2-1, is DGGITQSPKYLFRKEGQNVTLSCEQNLNHDAMYWYRQDPGQGLRLIYYSQIVNDFQKGDIAEGYSVSREKKESFPLTVTSAQKNPTAFYLCASSKGGTSGYNEQFFGPGTRLTVL.

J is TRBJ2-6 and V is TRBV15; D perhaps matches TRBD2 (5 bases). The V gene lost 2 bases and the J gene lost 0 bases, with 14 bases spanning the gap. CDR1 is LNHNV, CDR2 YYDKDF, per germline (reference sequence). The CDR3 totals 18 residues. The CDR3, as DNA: TGTGCCACCAGCAGACCTCATAGGACTGACTCTGGGGCCAACGTCCTGACTTTC. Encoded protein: CATSRPHRTDSGANVLTF.

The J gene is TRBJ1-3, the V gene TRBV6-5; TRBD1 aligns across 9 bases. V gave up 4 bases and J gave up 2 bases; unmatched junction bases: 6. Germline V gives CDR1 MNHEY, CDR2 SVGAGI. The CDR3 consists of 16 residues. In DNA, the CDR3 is TGTGCCAGCAGTTCTAAACAGGGGGCGGCTGGAAACACCATATATTTT. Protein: CASSSKQGAAGNTIYF.

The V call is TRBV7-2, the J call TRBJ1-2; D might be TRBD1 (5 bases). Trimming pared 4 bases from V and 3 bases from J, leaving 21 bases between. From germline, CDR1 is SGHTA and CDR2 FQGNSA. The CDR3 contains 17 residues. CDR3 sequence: CASSSSGTVNTDYGYTF. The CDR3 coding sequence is TGTGCCAGCAGCTCGTCCGGGACTGTTAACACCGACTATGGCTACACCTTC.

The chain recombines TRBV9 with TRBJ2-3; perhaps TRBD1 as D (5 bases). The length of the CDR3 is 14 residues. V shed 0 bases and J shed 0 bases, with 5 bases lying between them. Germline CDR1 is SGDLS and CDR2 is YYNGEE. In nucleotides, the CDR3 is TGTGCCAGCAGCGTAGGGGGCAGCACAGATACGCAGTATTTT. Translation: CASSVGGSTDTQYF.

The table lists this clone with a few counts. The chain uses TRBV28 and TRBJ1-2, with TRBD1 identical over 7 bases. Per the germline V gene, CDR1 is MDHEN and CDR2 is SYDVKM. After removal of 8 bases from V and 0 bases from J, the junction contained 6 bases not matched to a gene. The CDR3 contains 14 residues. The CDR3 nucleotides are TGTGCCAGCCGAGGGACAGCCCCTAACTATGGCTACACCTTC. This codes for CASRGTAPNYGYTF.

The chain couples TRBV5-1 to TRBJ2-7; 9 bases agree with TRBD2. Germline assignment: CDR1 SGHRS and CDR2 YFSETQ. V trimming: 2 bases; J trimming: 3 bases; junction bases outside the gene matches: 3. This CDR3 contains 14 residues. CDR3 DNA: TGCGCCAGCAGCTTCGATAGCGGGAGCTACGAGCAGTACTTC. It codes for CASSFDSGSYEQYF.

The DNA of the CDR3 is TGTGCCAGCAGTGAGGGGGGGACAGGCCTTGGGGCGGATGGCTACACCTTC. Its translation: CASSEGGTGLGADGYTF. This sequence joins TRBV6-1 and TRBJ1-2; 8 bases are shared with TRBD1. Trimming removed 3 bases from V and 6 bases from J; junction bases left unmatched: 15. CDR3 length equals 17 residues. Germline CDR1 reads MNHNS; CDR2 reads SASEGT.

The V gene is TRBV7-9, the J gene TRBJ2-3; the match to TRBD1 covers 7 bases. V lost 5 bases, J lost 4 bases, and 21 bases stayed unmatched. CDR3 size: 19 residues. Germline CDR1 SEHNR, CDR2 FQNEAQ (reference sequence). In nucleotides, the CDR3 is TGTGCCAGCAGCACGGGACAGATTATCCTAGAGGTTATCCCAGATACGCAGTATTTT. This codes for CASSTGQIILEVIPDTQYF.

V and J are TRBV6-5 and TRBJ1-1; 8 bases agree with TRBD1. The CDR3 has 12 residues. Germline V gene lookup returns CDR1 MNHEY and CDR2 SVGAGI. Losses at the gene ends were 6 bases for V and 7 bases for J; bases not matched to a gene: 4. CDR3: CASSSQGVEAFF. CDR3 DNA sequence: TGTGCCAGCAGCTCACAGGGGGTTGAAGCTTTCTTT.

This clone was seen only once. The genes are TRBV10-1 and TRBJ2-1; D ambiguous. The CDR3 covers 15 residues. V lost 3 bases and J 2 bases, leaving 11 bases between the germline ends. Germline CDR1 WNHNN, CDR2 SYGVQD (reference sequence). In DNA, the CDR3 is TGCGCCAGCAGTGAACGGTCATACCCCTACAATGAGCAGTTCTTC. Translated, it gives CASSERSYPYNEQFF.

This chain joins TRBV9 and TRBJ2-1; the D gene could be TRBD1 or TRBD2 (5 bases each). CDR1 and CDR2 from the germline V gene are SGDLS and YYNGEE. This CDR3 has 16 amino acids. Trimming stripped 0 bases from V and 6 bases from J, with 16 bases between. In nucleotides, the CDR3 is TGTGCCAGCAGCGTAGCTACGGATCCAGGGAGCAATGAGCAGTTCTTC. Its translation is CASSVATDPGSNEQFF.

CDR3 loop: CASSHKDRATNEKLFF. The DNA of the CDR3 is TGCGCCAGCAGCCACAAGGACAGGGCAACTAATGAAAAACTGTTTTTT. This chain links TRBV4-1 with TRBJ1-4; 8 nucleotides align to TRBD1. The germline gives CDR1 MGHRA, CDR2 YSYEKL. With V trimmed by 3 bases and J by 0 bases, 3 bases remained unmatched. The length of the CDR3 is 16 residues.

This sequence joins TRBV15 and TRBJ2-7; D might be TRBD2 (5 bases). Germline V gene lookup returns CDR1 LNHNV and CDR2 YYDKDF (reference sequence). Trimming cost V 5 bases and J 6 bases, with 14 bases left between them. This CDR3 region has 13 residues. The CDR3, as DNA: TGTGCCACCAGCGCCCCCGAGGGCTTCGAGCAGTACTTC. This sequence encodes CATSAPEGFEQYF.

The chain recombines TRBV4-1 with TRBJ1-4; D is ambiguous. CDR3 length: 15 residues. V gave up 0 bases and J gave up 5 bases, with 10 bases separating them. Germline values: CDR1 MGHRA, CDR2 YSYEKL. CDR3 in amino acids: CASSQDRAGNEKLFF. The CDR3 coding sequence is TGCGCCAGCAGCCAAGATCGGGCGGGGAATGAAAAACTGTTTTTT.

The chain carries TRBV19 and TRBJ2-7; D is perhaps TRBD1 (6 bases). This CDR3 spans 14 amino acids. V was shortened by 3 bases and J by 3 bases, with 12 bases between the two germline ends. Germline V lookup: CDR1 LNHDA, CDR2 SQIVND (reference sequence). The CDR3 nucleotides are TGTGCCAGTAGTATGCGAGGGGGTGGCTACGAGCAGTACTTC. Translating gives CASSMRGGGYEQYF.

The CDR3 here is CASSYGDKMNTEAFF. CDR3 nucleotides: TGTGCCAGCAGTTATGGGGATAAGATGAACACTGAAGCTTTCTTT. The chain is built from TRBV6-5 and TRBJ1-1; no reliable D call. V dropped 3 bases and J dropped 0 bases, with 11 bases sitting between them. Germline V gives CDR1 MNHEY, CDR2 SVGAGI. This CDR3 contains 15 residues.

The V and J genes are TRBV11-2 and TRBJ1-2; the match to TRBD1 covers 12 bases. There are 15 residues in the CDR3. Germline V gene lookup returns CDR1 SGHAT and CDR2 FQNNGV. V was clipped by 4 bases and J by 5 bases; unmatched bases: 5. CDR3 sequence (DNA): TGTGCCAGCAGCTGGGGACAGGGGGCACGGTATGGCTACACCTTC. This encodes CASSWGQGARYGYTF.

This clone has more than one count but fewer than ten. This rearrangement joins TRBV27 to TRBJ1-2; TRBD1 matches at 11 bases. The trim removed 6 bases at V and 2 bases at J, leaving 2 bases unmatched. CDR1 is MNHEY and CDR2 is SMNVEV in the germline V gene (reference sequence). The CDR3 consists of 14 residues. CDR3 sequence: CASRGQGENYGYTF. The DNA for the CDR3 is TGTGCCAGCAGGGGACAGGGGGAGAACTATGGCTACACCTTC.

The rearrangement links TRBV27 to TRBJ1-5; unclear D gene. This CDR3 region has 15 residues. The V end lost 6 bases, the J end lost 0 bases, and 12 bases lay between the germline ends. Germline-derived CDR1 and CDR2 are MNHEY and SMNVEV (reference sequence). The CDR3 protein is CASRPKRYSNQPQHF. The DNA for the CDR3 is TGTGCCAGCAGACCTAAGCGTTATAGCAATCAGCCCCAGCATTTT.

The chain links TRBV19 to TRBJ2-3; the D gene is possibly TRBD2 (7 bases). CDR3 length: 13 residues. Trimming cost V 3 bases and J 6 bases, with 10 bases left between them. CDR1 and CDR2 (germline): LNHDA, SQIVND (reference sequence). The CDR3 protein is CASSMGGGDTQYF. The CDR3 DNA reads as TGTGCCAGTAGTATGGGAGGGGGTGATACGCAGTATTTT.

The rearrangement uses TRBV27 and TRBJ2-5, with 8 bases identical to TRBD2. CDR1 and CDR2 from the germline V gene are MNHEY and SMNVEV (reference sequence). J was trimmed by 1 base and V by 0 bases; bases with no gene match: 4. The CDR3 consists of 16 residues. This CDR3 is CASSLSVAGIQETQYF. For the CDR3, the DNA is TGTGCCAGCAGTTTATCCGTAGCGGGGATCCAAGAGACCCAGTACTTC.

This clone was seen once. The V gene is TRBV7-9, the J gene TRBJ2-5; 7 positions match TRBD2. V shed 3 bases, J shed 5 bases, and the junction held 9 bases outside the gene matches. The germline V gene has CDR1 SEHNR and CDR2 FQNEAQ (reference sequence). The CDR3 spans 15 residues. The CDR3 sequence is CASSFGGGPRETQYF. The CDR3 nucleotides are TGTGCCAGCAGCTTCGGGGGAGGGCCGCGGGAGACCCAGTACTTC.

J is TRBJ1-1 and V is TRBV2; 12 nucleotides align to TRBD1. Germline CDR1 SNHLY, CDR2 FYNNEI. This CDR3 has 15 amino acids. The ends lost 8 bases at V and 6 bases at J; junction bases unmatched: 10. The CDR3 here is CASGGTGGAKAEAFF. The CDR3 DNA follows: TGTGCCAGCGGGGGGACAGGGGGCGCAAAGGCTGAAGCTTTCTTT.